This paragraph reports one T cell receptor beta chain. This CDR3 has 17 amino acids. V lost 5 bases to trimming and J lost 6 bases; unmatched junction nucleotides: 12. Per the germline V gene, CDR1 is LNHNV and CDR2 is YYDKDF (reference sequence). The sample belongs to a study of blood T cell repertoires in COVID-19. Study summary: Whether acute or convalescent, the COVID-19 samples came from the United States, Italy and Spain. PBMCs, B-cell-depleted T cells, or T cells provided the cDNA or gDNA that made up the material.

Study processing details: It was from reference gene primer amplification that nucleated cell counts were estimated. The assay was immunoSEQ multiplex PCR, and TCRdb's table has in-frame clones only and misses some. The V and J calls and the clone size are those of that table, but D and trimming were determined from the DNA. The table has over 150,000 clones, 60% to 85% seen once. The receptor was isolated from a man between 65 and 80 years old with acute or convalescent COVID-19. The chain couples TRBV15 to TRBJ2-7; TRBD2 matches 14 bases. Sequencing was performed on peripheral blood. In DNA, the CDR3 is TGTGCCACCAGCTCCCCTCTCAGGGGACTAGCGGGAGTCGAGCAGTACTTC. It yields the protein CATSSPLRGLAGVEQYF.